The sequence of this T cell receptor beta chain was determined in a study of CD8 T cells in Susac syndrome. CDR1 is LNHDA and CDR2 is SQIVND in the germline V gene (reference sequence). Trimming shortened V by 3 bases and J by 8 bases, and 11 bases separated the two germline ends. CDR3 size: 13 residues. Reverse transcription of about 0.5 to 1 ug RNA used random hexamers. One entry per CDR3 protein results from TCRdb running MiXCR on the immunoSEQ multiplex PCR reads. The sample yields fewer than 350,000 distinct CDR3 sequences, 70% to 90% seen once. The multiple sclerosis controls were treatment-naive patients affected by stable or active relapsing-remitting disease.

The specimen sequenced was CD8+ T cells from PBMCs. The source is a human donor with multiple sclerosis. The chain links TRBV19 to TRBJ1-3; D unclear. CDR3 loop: CASSIDLEDTIYF. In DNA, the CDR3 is TGTGCCAGTAGTATCGATTTAGAAGACACCATATATTTT.